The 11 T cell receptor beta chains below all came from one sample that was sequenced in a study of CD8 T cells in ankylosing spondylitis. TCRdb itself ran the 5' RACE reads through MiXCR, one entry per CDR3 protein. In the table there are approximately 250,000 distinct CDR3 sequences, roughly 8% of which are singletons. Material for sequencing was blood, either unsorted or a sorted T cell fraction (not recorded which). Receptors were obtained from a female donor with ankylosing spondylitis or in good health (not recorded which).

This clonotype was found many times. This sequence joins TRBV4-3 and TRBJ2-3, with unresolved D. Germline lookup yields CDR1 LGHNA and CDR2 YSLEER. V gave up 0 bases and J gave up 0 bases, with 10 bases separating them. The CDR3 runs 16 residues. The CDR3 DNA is TGCGCCAGCAGCCAAGATAGGGCGGTGAGCACAGATACGCAGTATTTT. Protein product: CASSQDRAVSTDTQYF.

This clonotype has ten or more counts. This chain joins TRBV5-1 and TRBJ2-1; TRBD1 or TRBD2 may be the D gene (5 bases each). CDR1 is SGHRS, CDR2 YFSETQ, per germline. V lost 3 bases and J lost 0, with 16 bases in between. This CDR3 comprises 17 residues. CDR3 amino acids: CASSWPRGRGSYNEQFF. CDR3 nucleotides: TGCGCCAGCAGCTGGCCTAGGGGTCGGGGCTCCTACAATGAGCAGTTCTTC.

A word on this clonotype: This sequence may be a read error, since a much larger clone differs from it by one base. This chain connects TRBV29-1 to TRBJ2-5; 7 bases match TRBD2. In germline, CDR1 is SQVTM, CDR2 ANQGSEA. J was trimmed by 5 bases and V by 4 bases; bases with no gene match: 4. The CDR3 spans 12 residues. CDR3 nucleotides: TGCAGCGTTGTGATGGGGGGGGAGACCCAGTACTTC. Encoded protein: CSVVMGGETQYF.

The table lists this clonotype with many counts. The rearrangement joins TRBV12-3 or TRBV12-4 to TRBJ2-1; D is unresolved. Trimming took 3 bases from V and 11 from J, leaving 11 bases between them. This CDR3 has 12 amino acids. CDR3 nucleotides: TGTGCCAGCAGTTTTTTACTGAACCAGCAGTTCTTC. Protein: CASSFLLNQQFF.

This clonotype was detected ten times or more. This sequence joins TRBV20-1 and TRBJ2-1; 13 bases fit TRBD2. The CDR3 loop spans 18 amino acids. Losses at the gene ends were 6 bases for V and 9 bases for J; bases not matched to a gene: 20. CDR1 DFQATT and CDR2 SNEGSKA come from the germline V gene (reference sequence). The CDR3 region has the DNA TGCAGTGCCCCGTTGGTCAACTCGGGGACTAGCGGGACGCGTGAGCAGTTCTTC. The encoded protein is CSAPLVNSGTSGTREQFF.

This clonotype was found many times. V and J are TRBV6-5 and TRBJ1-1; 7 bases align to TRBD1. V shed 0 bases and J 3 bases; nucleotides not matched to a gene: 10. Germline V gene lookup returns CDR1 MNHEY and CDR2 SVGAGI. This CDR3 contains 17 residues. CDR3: CASSYSWTGRRHTEAFF. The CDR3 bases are TGTGCCAGCAGTTACTCATGGACAGGAAGAAGACACACTGAAGCTTTCTTT.

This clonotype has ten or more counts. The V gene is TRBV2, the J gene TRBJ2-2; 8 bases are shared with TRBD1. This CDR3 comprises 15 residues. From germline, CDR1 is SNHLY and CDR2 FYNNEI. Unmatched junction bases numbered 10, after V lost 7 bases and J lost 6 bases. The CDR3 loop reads CASKPNSGGPGELFF. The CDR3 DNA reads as TGTGCCAGCAAACCAAACTCAGGGGGCCCCGGGGAGCTGTTTTTT. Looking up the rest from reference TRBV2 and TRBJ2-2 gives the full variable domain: EPEVTQTPSHQVTQMGQEVILRCVPISNHLYFYWYRQILGQKVEFLVSFYNNEISEKSEIFDDQFSVERPDGSNFTLKIRSTKLEDSAMYFCASKPNSGGPGELFFGEGSRLTVL.

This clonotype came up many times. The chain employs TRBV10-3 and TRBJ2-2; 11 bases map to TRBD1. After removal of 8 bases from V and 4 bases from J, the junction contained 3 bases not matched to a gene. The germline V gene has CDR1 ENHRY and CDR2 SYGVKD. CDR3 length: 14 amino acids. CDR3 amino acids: CAIGQGAGTGELFF. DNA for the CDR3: TGTGCCATCGGACAGGGGGCGGGCACCGGGGAGCTGTTTTTT.

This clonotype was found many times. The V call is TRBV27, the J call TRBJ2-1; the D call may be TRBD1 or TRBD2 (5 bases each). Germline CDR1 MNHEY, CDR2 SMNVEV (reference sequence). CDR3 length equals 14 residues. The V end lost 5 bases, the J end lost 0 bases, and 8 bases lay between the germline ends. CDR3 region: CASSRDRSYNEQFF. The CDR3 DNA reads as TGTGCCAGCAGTAGGGACCGCTCCTACAATGAGCAGTTCTTC.

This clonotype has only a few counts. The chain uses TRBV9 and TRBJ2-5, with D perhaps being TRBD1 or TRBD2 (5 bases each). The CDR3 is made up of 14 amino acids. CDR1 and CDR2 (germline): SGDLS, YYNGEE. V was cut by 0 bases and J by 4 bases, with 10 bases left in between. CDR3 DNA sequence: TGTGCCAGCAGCGTAGCGGTTGGGGGAGAGACCCAGTACTTC. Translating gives CASSVAVGGETQYF.

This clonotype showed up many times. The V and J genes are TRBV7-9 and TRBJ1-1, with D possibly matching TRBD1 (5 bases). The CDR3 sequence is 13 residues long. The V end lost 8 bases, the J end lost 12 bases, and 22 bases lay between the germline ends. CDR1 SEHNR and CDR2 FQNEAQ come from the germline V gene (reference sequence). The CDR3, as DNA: TGTGCCAGCTCCGCGGGGGGGGAAGGTCCCCCTTTCTTT. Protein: CASSAGGEGPPFF.